The 12 T cell receptor beta chains reported below all come from one sample, sequenced in a study of blood T cells in healthy people across ages. The second PCR ran roughly 6 to 11 cycles with a sample-barcoded 5' primer and J-beta primers. TCRdb ran MiXCR on the 5' RACE reads and lists one entry per CDR3 protein. Seen here are roughly 730,000 distinct CDR3 sequences, around 50% observed once, and the top ten hold approximately 24%. The sequenced sample was blood. All receptors come from a man aged 40-49 years in good health.

A note on this clonotype: Germline is not matched at one junction end, which may reflect a read error. V gene TRBV6-2 or TRBV6-3 combines with J gene TRBJ2-1, with a tentative D call TRBD1 (6 bases). Germline CDR1 MNHEY, CDR2 SVGEGT. CDR3 length: 13 amino acids. The CDR3 bases are TGTGCCGGCAGTGACGAGGGGGAAAATGAGCAGTTCTTC. It encodes CAGSDEGENEQFF.

The chain joins TRBV28 to TRBJ2-5, with 8 bases that match TRBD2. Germline loops: CDR1 MDHEN, CDR2 SYDVKM. V was pared by 6 bases and J by 5 bases, with 8 bases of the junction left unmatched. The CDR3 loop spans 14 amino acids. CDR3 amino acids: CASRTTGGVETQYF. CDR3 DNA: TGTGCCAGCAGGACCACGGGGGGGGTGGAGACCCAGTACTTC.

This clonotype was seen a handful of times. V usage is TRBV7-9 and J usage is TRBJ2-5; D uncertain. Matching the DNA end better, TRBJ2-7 makes the J call doubtful. This CDR3 is 14 amino acids long. CDR1 is SEHNR and CDR2 is FQNEAQ in the germline V gene (reference sequence). The CDR3 DNA reads TGTGCCAGCAGCCCCTTGGATCTAGGCCGCGAGCAGTACTTC. This codes for CASSPLDLGREQYF.

The chain uses TRBV5-1 and TRBJ1-1, with D possibly matching TRBD1 (5 bases). Trimming removed 4 bases at V and 1 base at J, with 14 bases between. Germline V gene lookup returns CDR1 SGHRS and CDR2 YFSETQ. This CDR3 comprises 15 residues. The CDR3, as DNA: TGCGCCAGCAGCGAAACATCAGGGACGAACACTGAAGCTTTCTTT. It is translated as CASSETSGTNTEAFF.

The sample holds one count of this clonotype. The CDR3 sequence: CASSLLAGDHVEQYF. CDR3 coding DNA: TGTGCCAGCAGCCTACTAGCGGGAGACCACGTCGAGCAGTACTTC. This chain uses TRBV12-3 or TRBV12-4 with TRBJ2-7, with 11 nucleotides matching TRBD2. The CDR3 runs 15 residues. Unmatched junction bases numbered 10, after V lost 6 bases and J lost 6 bases.

This clonotype was found a few times. The V and J genes are TRBV2 and TRBJ1-1; a weak D match, TRBD1 (6 bases). Looked up from germline, CDR1 is SNHLY and CDR2 is FYNNEI. Trimming removed 6 bases from V and 0 bases from J, with 14 bases in between. The CDR3 contains 15 residues. CDR3 amino acids: CASSGTDSLNTEAFF. The CDR3 DNA is TGTGCCAGCAGCGGTACGGACAGTTTGAACACTGAAGCTTTCTTT.

The sample holds a few counts of this clonotype. The V and J genes are TRBV28 and TRBJ2-7; D is ambiguous. V gave up 6 bases and J gave up 6 bases, with 15 bases separating them. The germline V gene has CDR1 MDHEN and CDR2 SYDVKM. The CDR3 contains 13 residues. The CDR3 DNA is TGTGCCAGCAGGGATATCCCCTCCCGCGAGCAGTACTTC. It codes for CASRDIPSREQYF.

This clonotype was counted only a few times. The chain uses TRBV24-1 and TRBJ2-5; TRBD2 might be the D (6 bases). V lost 2 bases to trimming and J lost 1 base, with 10 bases between them. This CDR3 has 15 amino acids. Looked up from germline, CDR1 is KGHDR and CDR2 is SFDVKD. The CDR3 loop reads CATSDSRTIQETQYF. CDR3 nucleotides: TGTGCCACCAGTGATTCCCGGACTATCCAAGAGACCCAGTACTTC.

J is TRBJ2-1 and V is TRBV20-1; no clear D gene. Germline V gene lookup returns CDR1 DFQATT and CDR2 SNEGSKA (reference sequence). There are 13 residues in the CDR3. V was trimmed by 1 base and J by 9 bases, leaving 13 bases between them. CDR3 in amino acids: CSARGLGYGEQFF. CDR3 in DNA: TGCAGTGCTAGAGGTTTAGGGTACGGTGAGCAGTTCTTC.

This rearrangement joins TRBV12-3 or TRBV12-4 to TRBJ2-6, with a possible D match to TRBD1 (5 bases). The CDR3 loop spans 16 amino acids. Trimming stripped 10 bases from V and 2 bases from J, with 18 bases between. The CDR3 region has the DNA TGTGCCAACAGGCCGACCTATCTCGCTGGGGCCAACGTCCTGACTTTC. This encodes CANRPTYLAGANVLTF.

This clonotype has a handful of counts. The rearrangement joins TRBV6-2 or TRBV6-3 to TRBJ1-6; tentatively, D is TRBD1 (6 bases). Trimming removed 6 bases from V and 6 bases from J, with 12 bases in between. Germline V lookup: CDR1 MNHEY, CDR2 SVGEGT. There are 14 residues in the CDR3. In DNA, the CDR3 is TGTGCCAGCAGCGAGACAGGACCTAATTCACCCCTCCACTTT. Translating gives CASSETGPNSPLHF.

The rearrangement joins TRBV28 to TRBJ2-1; 10 positions agree with TRBD2. Unmatched junction bases numbered 6, after V lost 7 bases and J lost 6 bases. This CDR3 contains 14 residues. Germline V lookup: CDR1 MDHEN, CDR2 SYDVKM. The CDR3 DNA sequence: TGTGCCAGCACTGCTAGCGGGGGTTTCAATGAGCAGTTCTTC. It translates to CASTASGGFNEQFF.